The 18 T cell receptor beta chains presented below share a single source sample, sequenced in a study of beta chain features in type 1 diabetes. The investigators reverse transcribed all of the isolated RNA, so they sequenced expressed TCRB transcripts. Generated by immunoSEQ multiplex PCR, the TCRdb table keeps only in-frame clones and is missing some. The sample consists of roughly 450,000 clones, about 15% of them appearing once. The specimen was naive CD4+ T cells from blood. Receptor source: a man younger than 40 in good health.

This clone was counted only a few times. The chain uses TRBV29-1 and TRBJ1-6, with D uncertain. The V end lost 6 bases, the J end lost 8 bases, and 14 bases lay between the germline ends. Germline assignment: CDR1 SQVTM and CDR2 ANQGSEA. The CDR3 runs 13 residues. CDR3 DNA sequence: TGCAGCGTGGGAACCACGGAGGATTCACCCCTCCACTTT. Protein sequence: CSVGTTEDSPLHF.

The V gene is TRBV7-2, the J gene TRBJ1-2, with unresolved D. The CDR3 length is 12 residues. Trimming cost V 5 bases and J 8 bases, with 12 bases left between them. Germline V gene sequence: CDR1 SGHTA, CDR2 FQGNSA. CDR3 DNA sequence: TGTGCCAGCAGCCGTGACACGGCCGGCTACACCTTC. As protein: CASSRDTAGYTF.

This chain links TRBV6-1 with TRBJ1-6; no firm D call. CDR3 length: 15 residues. Per germline, CDR1 MNHNS and CDR2 SASEGT. The V and J ends lost 3 bases and 10 bases respectively, with 16 bases between them. CDR3 bases: TGTGCCAGCAGTGATAGTGGGTATGCGGGCTCACCCCTCCACTTT. This translates into CASSDSGYAGSPLHF.

The gene calls are TRBV4-1 and TRBJ1-4; no clear D. Germline CDR1 is MGHRA and CDR2 is YSYEKL. Between the trimmed V and J ends, which lost 6 bases and 8 bases, there was a span of 19 bases. The CDR3 extends over 15 amino acids. This CDR3 is CASSSLRKAGEKLFF. The CDR3 nucleotides read TGCGCCAGCAGTTCACTCCGGAAGGCTGGAGAAAAACTGTTTTTT.

J is TRBJ2-3 and V is TRBV30, with 7 bases fitting TRBD2. V shed 5 bases and J 0 bases; nucleotides not matched to a gene: 8. CDR1 GTSNPN and CDR2 SVGIG come from the germline V gene (reference sequence). CDR3 length: 15 residues. The CDR3 bases are TGTGCCTGGGGGAGACTAGCAGAAAGCACAGATACGCAGTATTTT. This gives the protein CAWGRLAESTDTQYF.

There are a few counts of this clone. The genes are TRBV6-6 and TRBJ2-7; D is perhaps TRBD1 or TRBD2 (5 bases each). There are 13 residues in the CDR3. Per germline, CDR1 MNHNY and CDR2 SVGAGI (reference sequence). V lost 6 bases, J lost 3 bases, and 12 bases lay in between. CDR3: CASRVTRGYEQYF. As DNA, the CDR3 is TGTGCCAGCAGAGTGACGAGGGGCTACGAGCAGTACTTC.

The rearrangement links TRBV7-9 to TRBJ2-7, with D possibly being TRBD1 (6 bases). The CDR3 covers 12 residues. With 5 bases removed from V and 5 bases from J, the gap between germline ends came to 10 bases. Germline V CDR1 and CDR2: SEHNR, FQNEAQ (reference sequence). The CDR3 protein is CASSPQGHEQYF. CDR3 DNA: TGTGCCAGCAGCCCACAGGGACACGAGCAGTACTTC.

This clone was picked up a small number of times. Distinct nucleotide sequences in the sample also encode this CDR3. The J gene is TRBJ1-2, the V gene TRBV20-1, with 8 bases matching TRBD1. The CDR3 is made up of 11 amino acids. The germline CDR1 and CDR2 sequences are DFQATT and SNEGSKA (reference sequence). V was pared by 6 bases and J by 6 bases, with 3 bases of the junction left unmatched. The CDR3 protein is CSADRANGYTF. Written as DNA, the CDR3 is TGCAGTGCGGACAGGGCAAATGGCTACACCTTC.

The chain links TRBV29-1 to TRBJ2-5, with 7 bases lining up with TRBD1. Judging by the DNA end, TRBJ2-7 fits better; the J call may be wrong. This CDR3 region has 11 residues. CDR1 SQVTM and CDR2 ANQGSEA come from the germline V gene. CDR3 loop: CSAGQAYEQYF. The CDR3 region has the DNA TGCAGCGCCGGACAGGCCTACGAGCAGTACTTC.

This clone has more than one count but fewer than ten. The chain couples TRBV9 to TRBJ2-3; D unresolved. CDR3 size: 13 residues. Looked up from germline, CDR1 is SGDLS and CDR2 is YYNGEE. V dropped 4 bases and J dropped 11 bases, with 17 bases sitting between them. CDR3 amino acids: CASSPRPAIVQYF. CDR3 nucleotide sequence: TGTGCCAGCAGCCCCCGACCGGCTATAGTGCAGTATTTT.

The rearrangement joins TRBV5-1 to TRBJ2-3; TRBD2 matches 11 bases. CDR1 is SGHRS and CDR2 is YFSETQ in the germline V gene. This CDR3 has 15 amino acids. The trim removed 4 bases at V and 4 bases at J, leaving 5 bases unmatched. As DNA, the CDR3 is TGCGCCAGCAGCCCGTTAGCGGGGGGGCCAGATACGCAGTATTTT. It translates to CASSPLAGGPDTQYF.

V is TRBV20-1 and J is TRBJ2-2; D remains unclear. Trimming left V 2 bases short and J 6 bases short, with 4 bases between. This CDR3 has 11 residues. CDR1 and CDR2 from the germline V gene are DFQATT and SNEGSKA (reference sequence). CDR3 residues: CSARSPGELFF. The CDR3 bases are TGCAGTGCTAGATCTCCCGGGGAGCTGTTTTTT.

The table lists this clone with a few counts. J is TRBJ1-5 and V is TRBV7-6; weak D call: TRBD1 (5 bases). The CDR3 has 15 amino acids. Germline CDR1 reads SGHVS; CDR2 reads FNYEAQ. Trimming took 5 bases from V and 2 from J, leaving 13 bases between them. The DNA for the CDR3 is TGTGCCAGCAGCCCCGACAGCCGGGGCAATCAGCCCCAGCATTTT. Translating gives CASSPDSRGNQPQHF.

This clone was seen a handful of times. This sequence joins TRBV15 and TRBJ2-3; D is uncertain. Germline loops: CDR1 LNHNV, CDR2 YYDKDF (reference sequence). Trimming removed 4 bases from V and 0 bases from J, with 8 bases in between. The CDR3 spans 14 residues. The CDR3 region has the DNA TGTGCCACCAGCATCAGATATAGCACAGATACGCAGTATTTT. This gives the protein CATSIRYSTDTQYF.

This clone has a handful of counts. The chain combines TRBV9 with TRBJ2-4; 8 positions agree with TRBD1. The germline V gene encodes CDR1 SGDLS and CDR2 YYNGEE. V lost 3 bases to trimming and J lost 9 bases; unmatched junction nucleotides: 8. The CDR3 loop spans 14 amino acids. The CDR3 DNA follows: TGTGCCAGCAGCGCGACAGGGGCCCCCGTCATTCAGTACTTC. Amino acid sequence: CASSATGAPVIQYF.

The V and J genes are TRBV25-1 and TRBJ2-1; D remains unclear. There are 14 residues in the CDR3. Trimming pared 2 bases from V and 4 bases from J, leaving 9 bases between. In germline, CDR1 is MGHDK, CDR2 SYGVNS. The DNA for the CDR3 is TGTGCCAGCAGTGAACCCGACCCATACAATGAGCAGTTCTTC. Translation: CASSEPDPYNEQFF.

The genes are TRBV10-3 and TRBJ2-3, with D perhaps being TRBD1 or TRBD2 (5 bases each). Between the trimmed V and J ends, which lost 2 bases and 3 bases, there was a span of 9 bases. The CDR3 covers 14 residues. Germline V gene lookup returns CDR1 ENHRY and CDR2 SYGVKD. CDR3 in amino acids: CAISEAWGTDTQYF. As DNA, the CDR3 is TGTGCCATCAGTGAGGCGTGGGGGACAGATACGCAGTATTTT.

V gene TRBV6-5 combines with J gene TRBJ1-6; weak D call: TRBD1 (5 bases). Germline CDR1 is MNHEY and CDR2 is SVGAGI. Trimming pared 5 bases from V and 11 bases from J, leaving 19 bases between. This CDR3 region has 15 residues. CDR3 sequence reads: CASSTRSTAGAPLHF. The CDR3 bases are TGTGCCAGCAGTACAAGGAGCACGGCGGGGGCACCCCTCCACTTT.